This T cell receptor (beta chain) was retrieved from a study of control samples from healthy donors and cancer patients. The table came from immunoSEQ multiplex PCR; TCRdb's copy has only in-frame clones and leaves some out. This repertoire comprises some 190,000 clones; its ten largest clones make up 2% to 2.5%. This CDR3 has 15 residues. Germline V gene data show CDR1 as SNHLY and CDR2 as FYNNEI. The germline V and J ends were trimmed by 6 bases and 2 bases, with 14 bases remaining between them. The clonotype comes from a woman in her 30s in good health. The chain couples TRBV2 to TRBJ2-1; weak D call: TRBD1 (5 bases). The specimen sequenced was blood. The CDR3: CASSTQGSPYNEQFF. As DNA, the CDR3 is TGTGCCAGCAGCACTCAGGGATCGCCCTACAATGAGCAGTTCTTC.